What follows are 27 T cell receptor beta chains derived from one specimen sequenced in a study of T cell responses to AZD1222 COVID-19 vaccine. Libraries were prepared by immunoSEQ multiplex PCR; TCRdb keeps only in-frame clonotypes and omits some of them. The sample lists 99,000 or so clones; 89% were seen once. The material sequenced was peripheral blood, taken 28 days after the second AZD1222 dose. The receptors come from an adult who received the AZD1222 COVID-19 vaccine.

The CDR3 region is CASSLTSGMIYEQYF. The DNA for the CDR3 is TGTGCCAGCAGCTTAACTAGCGGGATGATCTACGAGCAGTACTTC. The chain uses TRBV7-9 and TRBJ2-7; 10 bases match TRBD2. CDR1 and CDR2 (germline): SEHNR, FQNEAQ (reference sequence). V gave up 2 bases and J gave up 3 bases; unmatched junction bases: 4. The CDR3 is 15 residues long.

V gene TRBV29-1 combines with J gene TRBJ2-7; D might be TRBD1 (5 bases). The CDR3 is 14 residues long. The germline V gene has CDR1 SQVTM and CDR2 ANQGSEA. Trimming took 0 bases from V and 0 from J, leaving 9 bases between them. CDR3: CSVEDRQSSYEQYF. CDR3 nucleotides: TGCAGCGTTGAAGATCGACAGAGCTCCTACGAGCAGTACTTC.

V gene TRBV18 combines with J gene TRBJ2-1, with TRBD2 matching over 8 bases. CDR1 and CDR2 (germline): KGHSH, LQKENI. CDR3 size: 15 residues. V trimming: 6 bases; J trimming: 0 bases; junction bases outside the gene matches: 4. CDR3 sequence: CASSRGGSSYNEQFF. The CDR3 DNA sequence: TGTGCCAGCTCTCGGGGGGGAAGCTCCTACAATGAGCAGTTCTTC.

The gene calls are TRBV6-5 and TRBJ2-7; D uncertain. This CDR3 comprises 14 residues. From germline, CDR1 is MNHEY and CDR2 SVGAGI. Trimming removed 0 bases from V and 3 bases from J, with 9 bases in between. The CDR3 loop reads CASSYSRLFYEQYF. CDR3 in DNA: TGTGCCAGCAGTTACTCGCGGCTATTCTACGAGCAGTACTTC.

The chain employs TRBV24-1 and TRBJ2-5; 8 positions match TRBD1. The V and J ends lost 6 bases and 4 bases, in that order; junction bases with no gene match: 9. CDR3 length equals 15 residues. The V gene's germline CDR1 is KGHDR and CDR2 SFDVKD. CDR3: CATSKGQGAGETQYF. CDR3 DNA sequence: TGTGCCACCAGTAAGGGTCAGGGGGCCGGAGAGACCCAGTACTTC.

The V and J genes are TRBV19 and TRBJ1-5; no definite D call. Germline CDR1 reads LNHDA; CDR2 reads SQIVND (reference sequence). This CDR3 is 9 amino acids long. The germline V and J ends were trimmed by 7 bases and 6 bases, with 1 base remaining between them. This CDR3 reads CASIQPQHF. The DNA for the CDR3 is TGTGCCAGTATTCAGCCCCAGCATTTT.

The CDR3 region is CASRGDRGPTGELFF. Written as DNA, the CDR3 is TGTGCCAGCAGGGGAGACAGGGGTCCCACCGGGGAGCTGTTTTTT. The rearrangement joins TRBV6-5 to TRBJ2-2, with TRBD1 matching over 8 bases. The V and J ends lost 6 bases and 4 bases, in that order; junction bases with no gene match: 7. Germline-derived CDR1 and CDR2 are MNHEY and SVGAGI. This CDR3 has 15 residues.

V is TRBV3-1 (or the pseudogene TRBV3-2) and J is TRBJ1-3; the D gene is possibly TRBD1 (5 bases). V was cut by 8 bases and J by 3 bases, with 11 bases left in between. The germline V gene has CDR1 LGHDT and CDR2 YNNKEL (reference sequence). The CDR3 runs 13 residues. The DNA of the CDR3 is TGTGCCAGCGCCCGAGGGGATGGAAACACCATATATTTT. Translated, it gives CASARGDGNTIYF.

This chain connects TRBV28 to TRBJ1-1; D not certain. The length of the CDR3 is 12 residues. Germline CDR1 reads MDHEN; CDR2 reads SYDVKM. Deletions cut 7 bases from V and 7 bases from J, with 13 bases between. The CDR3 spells CASTRTVGEAFF. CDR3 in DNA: TGTGCCAGCACCCGGACCGTAGGTGAAGCTTTCTTT.

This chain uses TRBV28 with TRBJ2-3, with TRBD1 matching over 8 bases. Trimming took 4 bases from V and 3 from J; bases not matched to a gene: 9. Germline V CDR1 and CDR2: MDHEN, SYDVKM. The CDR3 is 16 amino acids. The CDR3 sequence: CASSSRTGRTTDTQYF. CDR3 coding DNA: TGTGCCAGCAGTTCCCGGACAGGGCGTACGACAGATACGCAGTATTTT.

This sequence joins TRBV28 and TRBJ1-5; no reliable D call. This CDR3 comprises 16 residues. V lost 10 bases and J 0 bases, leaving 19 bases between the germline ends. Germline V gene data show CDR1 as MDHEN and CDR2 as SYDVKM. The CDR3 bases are TGTGCCACCGCCGACCGGAGCTTCTATAGCAATCAGCCCCAGCATTTT. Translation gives CATADRSFYSNQPQHF. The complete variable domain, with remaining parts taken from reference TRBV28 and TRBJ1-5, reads DVKVTQSSRYLVKRTGEKVFLECVQDMDHENMFWYRQDPGLGLRLIYFSYDVKMKEKGDIPEGYSVSREKKERFSLILESASTNQTSMYLCATADRSFYSNQPQHFGDGTRLSIL.

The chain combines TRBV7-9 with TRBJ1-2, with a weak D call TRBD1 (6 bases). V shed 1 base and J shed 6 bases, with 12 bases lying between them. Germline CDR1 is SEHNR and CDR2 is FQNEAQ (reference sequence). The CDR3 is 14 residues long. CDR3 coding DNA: TGTGCCAGCAGCTTAGAGGGGGGCTGGAATGGCTACACCTTC. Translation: CASSLEGGWNGYTF.

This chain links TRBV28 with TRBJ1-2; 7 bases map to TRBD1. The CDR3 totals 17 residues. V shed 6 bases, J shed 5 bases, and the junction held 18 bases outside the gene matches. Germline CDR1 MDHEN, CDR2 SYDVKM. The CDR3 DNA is TGTGCCAGCAGCCTTTTCCTCAGGGGGTTTCAGGGGTATGGCTACACCTTC. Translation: CASSLFLRGFQGYGYTF.

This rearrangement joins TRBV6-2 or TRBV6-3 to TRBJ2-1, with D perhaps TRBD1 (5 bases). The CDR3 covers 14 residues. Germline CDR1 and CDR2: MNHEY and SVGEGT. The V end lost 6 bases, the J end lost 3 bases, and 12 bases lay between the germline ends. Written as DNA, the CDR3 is TGTGCCAGCAGACCTCAGGGCGGCTACAATGAGCAGTTCTTC. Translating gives CASRPQGGYNEQFF.

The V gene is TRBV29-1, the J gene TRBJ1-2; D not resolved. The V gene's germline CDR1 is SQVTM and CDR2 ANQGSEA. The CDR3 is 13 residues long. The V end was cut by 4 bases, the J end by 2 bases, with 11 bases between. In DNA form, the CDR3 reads TGCAGCGTTGTAAATGACCAGAACTATGGCTACACCTTC. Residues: CSVVNDQNYGYTF.

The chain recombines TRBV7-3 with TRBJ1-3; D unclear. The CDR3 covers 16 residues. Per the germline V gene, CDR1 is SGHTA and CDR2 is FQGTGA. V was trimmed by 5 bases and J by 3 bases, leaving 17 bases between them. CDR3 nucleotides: TGTGCCAGCAGCCCCCAACCTGCGGGCAGTGGAAACACCATATATTTT. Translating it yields CASSPQPAGSGNTIYF.

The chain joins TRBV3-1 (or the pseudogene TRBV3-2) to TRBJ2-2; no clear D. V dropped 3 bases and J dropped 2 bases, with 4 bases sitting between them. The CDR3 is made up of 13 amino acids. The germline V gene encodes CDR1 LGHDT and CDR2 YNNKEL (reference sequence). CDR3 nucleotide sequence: TGTGCCAGCAGCCACGTCAACACCGGGGAGCTGTTTTTT. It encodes CASSHVNTGELFF.

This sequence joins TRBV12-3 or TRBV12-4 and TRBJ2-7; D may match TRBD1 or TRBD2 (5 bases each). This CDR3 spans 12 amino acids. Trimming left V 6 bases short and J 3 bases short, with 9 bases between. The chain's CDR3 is CASRRDGYEQYF. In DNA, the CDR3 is TGTGCCAGCAGAAGGGACGGCTACGAGCAGTACTTC.

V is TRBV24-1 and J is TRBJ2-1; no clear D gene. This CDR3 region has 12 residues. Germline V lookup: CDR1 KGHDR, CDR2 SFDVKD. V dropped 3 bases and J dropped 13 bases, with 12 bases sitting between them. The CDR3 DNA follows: TGTGCCACCAGTGATCTCGTGCAAGGTCAGTTCTTC. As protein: CATSDLVQGQFF.

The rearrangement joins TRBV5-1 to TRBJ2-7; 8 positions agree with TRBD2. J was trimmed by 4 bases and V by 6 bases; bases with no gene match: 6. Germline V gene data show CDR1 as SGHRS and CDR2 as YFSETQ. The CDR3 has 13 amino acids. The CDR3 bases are TGCGCCAGCACACGGGTAGCGGGATACGAGCAGTACTTC. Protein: CASTRVAGYEQYF. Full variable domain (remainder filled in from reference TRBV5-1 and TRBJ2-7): KAGVTQTPRYLIKTRGQQVTLSCSPISGHRSVSWYQQTPGQGLQFLFEYFSETQRNKGNFPGRFSGRQFSNSRSEMNVSTLELGDSALYLCASTRVAGYEQYFGPGTRLTVT.

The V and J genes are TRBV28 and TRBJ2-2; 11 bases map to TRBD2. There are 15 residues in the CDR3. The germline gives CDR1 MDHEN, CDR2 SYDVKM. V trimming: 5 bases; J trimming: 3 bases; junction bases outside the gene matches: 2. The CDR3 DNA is TGTGCCAGCAGTGGGACTAGCGGATACACCGGGGAGCTGTTTTTT. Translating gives CASSGTSGYTGELFF.

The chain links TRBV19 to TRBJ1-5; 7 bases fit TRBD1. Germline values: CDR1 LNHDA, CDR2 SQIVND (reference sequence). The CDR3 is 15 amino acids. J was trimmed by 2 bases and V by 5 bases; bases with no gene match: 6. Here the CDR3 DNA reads TGTGCCAGTAGTTTAACCGGGACAGGCAATCAGCCCCAGCATTTT. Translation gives CASSLTGTGNQPQHF.

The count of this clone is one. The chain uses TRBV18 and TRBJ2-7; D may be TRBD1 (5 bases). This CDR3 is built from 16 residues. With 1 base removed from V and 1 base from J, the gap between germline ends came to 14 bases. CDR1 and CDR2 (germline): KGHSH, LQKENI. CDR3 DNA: TGTGCCAGCTCACCACTTCCAGGGCTTACTTCCTACGAGCAGTACTTC. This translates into CASSPLPGLTSYEQYF.

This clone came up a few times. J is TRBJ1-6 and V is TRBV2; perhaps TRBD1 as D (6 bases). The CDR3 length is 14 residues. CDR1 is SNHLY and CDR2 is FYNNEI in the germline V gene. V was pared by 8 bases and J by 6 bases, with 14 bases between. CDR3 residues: CASRVPGVNSPLHF. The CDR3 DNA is TGTGCCAGCCGAGTCCCAGGGGTTAATTCACCCCTCCACTTT.

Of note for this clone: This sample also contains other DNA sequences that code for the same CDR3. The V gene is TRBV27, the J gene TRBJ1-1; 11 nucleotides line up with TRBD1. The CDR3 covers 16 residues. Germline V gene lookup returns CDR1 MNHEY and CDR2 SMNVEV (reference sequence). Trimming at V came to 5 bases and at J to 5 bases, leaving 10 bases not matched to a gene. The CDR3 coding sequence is TGTGCCAGCAGTCCAAGGACAGGGGGCGCAGGGACTGAAGCTTTCTTT. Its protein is CASSPRTGGAGTEAFF.

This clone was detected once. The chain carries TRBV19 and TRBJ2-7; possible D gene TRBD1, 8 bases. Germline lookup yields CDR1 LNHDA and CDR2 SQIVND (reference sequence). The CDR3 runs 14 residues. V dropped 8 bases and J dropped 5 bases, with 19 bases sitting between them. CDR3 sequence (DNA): TGTGCCAGTGGAGGCAGGACAGGGAGGGACGAGCAGTACTTC. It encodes CASGGRTGRDEQYF.

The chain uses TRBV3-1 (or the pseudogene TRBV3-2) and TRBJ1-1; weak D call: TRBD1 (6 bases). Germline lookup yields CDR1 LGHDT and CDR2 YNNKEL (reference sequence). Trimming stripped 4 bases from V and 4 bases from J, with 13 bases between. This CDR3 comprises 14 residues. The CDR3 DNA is TGTGCCAGCAGCCTTAGTCAGGGGCGCACTGAAGCTTTCTTT. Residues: CASSLSQGRTEAFF.